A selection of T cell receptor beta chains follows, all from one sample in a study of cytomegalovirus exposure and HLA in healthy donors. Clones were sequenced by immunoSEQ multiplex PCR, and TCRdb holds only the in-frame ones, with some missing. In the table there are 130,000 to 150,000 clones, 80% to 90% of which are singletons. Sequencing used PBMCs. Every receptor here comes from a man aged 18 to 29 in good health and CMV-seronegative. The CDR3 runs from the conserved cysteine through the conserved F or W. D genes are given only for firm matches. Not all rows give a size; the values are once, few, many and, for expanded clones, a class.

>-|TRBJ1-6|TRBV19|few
CASSTPTTLGANSPLHF
TGTGCCAGTAGTACACCCACTACTCTTGGGGCTAATTCACCCCTCCACTTT
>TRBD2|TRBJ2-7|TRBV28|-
CASSEGTSTYEQYF
TGTGCCAGCAGTGAAGGGACTAGCACCTACGAGCAGTACTTC
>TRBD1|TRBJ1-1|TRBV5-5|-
CASSQHGDRGTEAFF
TGTGCCAGCAGCCAGCACGGGGACAGGGGCACTGAAGCTTTCTTT
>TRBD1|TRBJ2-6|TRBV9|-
CASSHGQATSGANVLTF
TGTGCCAGCAGCCACGGACAGGCCACCTCTGGGGCCAACGTCCTGACTTTC
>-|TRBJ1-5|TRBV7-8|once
CASSTKGGGRSNQPQHF
TGTGCCAGCAGCACCAAGGGGGGGGGTCGGAGCAATCAGCCCCAGCATTTT
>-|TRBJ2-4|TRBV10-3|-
CAISESGGLAAAKNIQYF
TGTGCCATCAGTGAGTCAGGGGGGCTAGCGGCAGCCAAAAACATTCAGTACTTC
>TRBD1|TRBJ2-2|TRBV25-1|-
CASSDDRAPNTGELFF
TGTGCCAGCAGCGATGACAGGGCCCCGAACACCGGGGAGCTGTTTTTT
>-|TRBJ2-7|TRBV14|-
CASSPLSRNSYEQYF
TGTGCCAGCAGCCCCCTTTCCAGGAACTCCTACGAGCAGTACTTC
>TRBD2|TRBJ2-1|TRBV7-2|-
CASSFSLADYNEQFF
TGTGCCAGCAGCTTCTCACTAGCGGATTACAATGAGCAGTTCTTC
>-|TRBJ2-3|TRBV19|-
CASSAFRARLGTDTQYF
TGTGCCAGTAGTGCATTCAGGGCGCGCCTGGGCACAGATACGCAGTATTTT
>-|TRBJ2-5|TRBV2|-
CASQGTQETQYF
TGTGCCAGCCAGGGGACCCAAGAGACCCAGTACTTC
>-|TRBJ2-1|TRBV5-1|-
CASSLSRGSSYNEQFF
TGCGCCAGCAGCTTGTCCCGGGGATCCTCCTACAATGAGCAGTTCTTC
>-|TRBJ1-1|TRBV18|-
CASSATGEYTEAFF
TGTGCCAGCTCAGCGACAGGCGAGTACACTGAAGCTTTCTTT
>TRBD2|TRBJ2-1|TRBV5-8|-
CASSLLAGVYNEQFF
TGTGCCAGCAGCTTGTTAGCGGGGGTCTACAATGAGCAGTTCTTC
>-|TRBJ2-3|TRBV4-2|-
CASSQDTHTDTQYF
TGTGCCAGCAGCCAGGACACCCACACAGATACGCAGTATTTT
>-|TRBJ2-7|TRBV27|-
CASSFLNGDSTYEQYF
TGTGCCAGCAGTTTTTTAAACGGGGACTCGACCTACGAGCAGTACTTC
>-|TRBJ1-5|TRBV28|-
CASTQTYSNQPQHF
TGTGCCAGCACACAGACATATAGCAATCAGCCCCAGCATTTT
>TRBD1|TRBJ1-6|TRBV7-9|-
CASSLSNRGDSPLHF
TGTGCCAGCAGCTTATCCAACAGGGGTGATTCACCCCTCCACTTT
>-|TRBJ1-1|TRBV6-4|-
CASSESFRNTEAFF
TGTGCCAGCAGTGAGAGCTTTAGGAACACTGAAGCTTTCTTT
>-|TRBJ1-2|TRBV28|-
CASSLTGRGYTF
TGTGCCAGCAGTTTGACGGGAAGGGGCTACACCTTC
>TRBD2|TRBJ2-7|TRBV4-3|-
CASSLASGSYYEQYF
TGCGCCAGCAGCCTAGCTAGCGGGAGCTACTACGAGCAGTACTTC